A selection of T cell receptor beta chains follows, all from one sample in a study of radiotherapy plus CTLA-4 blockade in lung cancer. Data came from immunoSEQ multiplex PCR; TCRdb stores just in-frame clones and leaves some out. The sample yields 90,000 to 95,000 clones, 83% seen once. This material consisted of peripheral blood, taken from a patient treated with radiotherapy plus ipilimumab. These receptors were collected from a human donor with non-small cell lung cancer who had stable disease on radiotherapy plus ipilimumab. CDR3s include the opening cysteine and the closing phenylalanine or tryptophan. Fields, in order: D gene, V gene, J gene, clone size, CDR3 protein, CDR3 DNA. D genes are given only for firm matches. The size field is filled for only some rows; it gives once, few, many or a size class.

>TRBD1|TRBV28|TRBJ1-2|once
CASRTGMRGYTF
TGTGCCAGCAGGACAGGGATGCGTGGCTACACCTTC
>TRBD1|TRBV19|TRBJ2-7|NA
CASSLTGGDYEQYF
TGTGCCAGTAGCTTGACAGGGGGTGACTACGAGCAGTACTTC
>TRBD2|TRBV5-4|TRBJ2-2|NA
CASSLSSGSRGGELFF
TGTGCCAGCAGCCTATCTAGCGGGAGTCGGGGCGGGGAGCTGTTTTTT
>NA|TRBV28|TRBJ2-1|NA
CASRPPGQLNEQFF
TGTGCCAGCAGGCCCCCAGGACAGCTTAATGAGCAGTTCTTC
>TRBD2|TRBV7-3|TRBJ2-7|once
CASSLSTGTSGRGSTYEQYF
TGTGCCAGCAGCTTATCGACCGGGACTAGCGGGAGGGGATCAACCTACGAGCAGTACTTC
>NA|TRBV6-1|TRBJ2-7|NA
CAITSPGLPSYEQYF
TGTGCTATTACTTCGCCGGGACTCCCTTCCTACGAGCAGTACTTC
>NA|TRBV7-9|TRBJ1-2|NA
CASSLGPWRYGYTF
TGTGCCAGCAGCTTAGGCCCCTGGAGGTATGGCTACACCTTC
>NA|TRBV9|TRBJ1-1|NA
CASSVDVGDTEAFF
TGTGCCAGCAGCGTAGATGTAGGGGACACTGAAGCTTTCTTT
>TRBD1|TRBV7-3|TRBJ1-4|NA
CASTTRGLREKLFF
TGTGCCAGCACTACTAGGGGGCTTAGGGAAAAACTGTTTTTT
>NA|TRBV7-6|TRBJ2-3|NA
CASSLGVSTDTQYF
TGTGCCAGCAGCTTAGGAGTGAGCACAGATACGCAGTATTTT
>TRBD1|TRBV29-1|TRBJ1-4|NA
CSVVGDSNEKLFF
TGCAGCGTTGTGGGGGACAGTAATGAAAAACTGTTTTTT
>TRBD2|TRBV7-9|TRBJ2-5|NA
CATSLSGGSQETQYF
TGTGCCACCAGCTTGTCGGGGGGGAGCCAAGAGACCCAGTACTTC
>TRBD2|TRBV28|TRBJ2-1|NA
CASSSPSSGGANEQFF
TGTGCCAGCAGTTCCCCATCTAGCGGGGGGGCCAATGAGCAGTTCTTC
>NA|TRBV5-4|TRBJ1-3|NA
CASSFAGSGNTIYF
TGTGCCAGCAGCTTCGCAGGCTCTGGAAACACCATATATTTT
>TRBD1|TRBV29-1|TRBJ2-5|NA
CSVGISGTGPSETQYF
TGCAGCGTTGGTATCTCCGGGACAGGGCCGTCGGAGACCCAGTACTTC
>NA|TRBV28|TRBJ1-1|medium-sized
CASSQVPGTEAFF
TGTGCCAGCAGTCAAGTGCCGGGCACTGAAGCTTTCTTT
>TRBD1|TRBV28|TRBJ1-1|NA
CASSLTGSLPEAFF
TGTGCCAGCAGTTTGACAGGGTCCCTCCCTGAAGCTTTCTTT
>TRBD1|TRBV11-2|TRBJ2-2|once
CASSLTTGAAGELFF
TGTGCCAGCAGCTTGACTACAGGGGCGGCCGGGGAGCTGTTTTTT
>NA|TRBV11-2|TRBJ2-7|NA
CASSHSTGGEPSYEQYF
TGTGCCAGCAGCCATTCTACAGGGGGGGAGCCCTCCTACGAGCAGTACTTC
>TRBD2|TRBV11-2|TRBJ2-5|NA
CASSFGTSGRETQYF
TGTGCCAGCAGCTTCGGGACTAGCGGGAGGGAGACCCAGTACTTC
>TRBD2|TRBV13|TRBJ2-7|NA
CASSSYASGRASYEQYF
TGTGCCAGCAGCTCCTACGCTAGCGGGAGGGCATCCTACGAGCAGTACTTC
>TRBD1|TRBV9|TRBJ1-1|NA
CASSLSRTGGGTEAFF
TGTGCCAGCAGCCTCTCCCGGACAGGGGGAGGGACTGAAGCTTTCTTT
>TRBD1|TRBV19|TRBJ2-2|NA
CARRDRQGAVANTGELFF
TGTGCCAGGAGAGACAGACAGGGGGCCGTCGCGAACACCGGGGAGCTGTTTTTT
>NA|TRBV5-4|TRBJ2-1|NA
CASSLGQESLYNEQFF
TGTGCCAGCAGCTTGGGACAGGAAAGTTTGTACAATGAGCAGTTCTTC
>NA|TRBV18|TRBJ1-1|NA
CASSPDGLNTEAFF
TGTGCCAGCTCGCCCGACGGACTGAACACTGAAGCTTTCTTT